This entry is about one T cell receptor beta chain. The entry originates in a study of blood T cell repertoires in COVID-19. Per the study methods: Using reference gene primer amplification, nucleated cell counts were estimated. Here immunoSEQ multiplex PCR was the method, and the copy in TCRdb shows in-frame clones only, minus some. The V and J calls and clone size were taken over from that table, and D and trimming were inferred from the DNA. The sample lists 220,000 or so clones; 90% were seen once. In germline, CDR1 is SGHAT, CDR2 FQNNGV. Losses at the gene ends were 7 bases for V and 4 bases for J; bases not matched to a gene: 19. This CDR3 contains 18 residues. Researchers sorted participants into cohorts using their self-reported clinical history.

The chain couples TRBV11-2 to TRBJ2-5; 9 nucleotides line up with TRBD2. This receptor was obtained from a man over 45 who had been exposed to COVID-19. The sequenced material came from PBMCs or T cells enriched from blood (not recorded which). This CDR3 is CASIASAPVAGVRETQYF. The CDR3 coding sequence is TGTGCCAGCATCGCTTCGGCCCCGGTAGCGGGGGTTCGAGAGACCCAGTACTTC.